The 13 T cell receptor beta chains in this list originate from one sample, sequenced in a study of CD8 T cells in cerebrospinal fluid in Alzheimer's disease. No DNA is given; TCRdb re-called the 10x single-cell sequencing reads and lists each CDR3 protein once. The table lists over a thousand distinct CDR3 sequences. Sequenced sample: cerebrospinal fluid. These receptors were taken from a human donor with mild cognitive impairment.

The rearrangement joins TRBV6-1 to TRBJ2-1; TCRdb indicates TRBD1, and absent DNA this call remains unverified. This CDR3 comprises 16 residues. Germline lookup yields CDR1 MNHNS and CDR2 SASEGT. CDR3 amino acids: CASSEKLQGAYNEQFF.

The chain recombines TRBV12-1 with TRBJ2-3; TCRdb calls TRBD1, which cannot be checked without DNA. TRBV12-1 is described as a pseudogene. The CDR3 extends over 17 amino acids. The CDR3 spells CASSPWGTGGHTDTQYF.

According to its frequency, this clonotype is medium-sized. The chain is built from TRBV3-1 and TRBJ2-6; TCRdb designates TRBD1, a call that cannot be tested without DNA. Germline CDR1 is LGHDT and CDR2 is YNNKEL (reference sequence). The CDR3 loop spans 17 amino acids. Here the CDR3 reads CASTLSGGGTGANVLTF.

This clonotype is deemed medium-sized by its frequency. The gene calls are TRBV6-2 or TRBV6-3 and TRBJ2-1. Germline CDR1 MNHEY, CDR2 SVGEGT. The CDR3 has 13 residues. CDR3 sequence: CASSYRRYNEQFF.

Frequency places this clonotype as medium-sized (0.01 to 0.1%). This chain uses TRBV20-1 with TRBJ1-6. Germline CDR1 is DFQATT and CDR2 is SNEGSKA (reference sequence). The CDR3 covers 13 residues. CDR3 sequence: CSARQVLNSPLHF.

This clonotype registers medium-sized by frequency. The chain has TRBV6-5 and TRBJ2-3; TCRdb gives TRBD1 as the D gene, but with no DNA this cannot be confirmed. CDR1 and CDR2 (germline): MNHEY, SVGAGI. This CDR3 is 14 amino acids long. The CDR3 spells CASSAGWSTDTQYF.

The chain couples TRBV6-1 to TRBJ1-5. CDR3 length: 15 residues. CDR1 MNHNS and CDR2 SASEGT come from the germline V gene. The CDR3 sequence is CASSSGTSFSEPQHF.

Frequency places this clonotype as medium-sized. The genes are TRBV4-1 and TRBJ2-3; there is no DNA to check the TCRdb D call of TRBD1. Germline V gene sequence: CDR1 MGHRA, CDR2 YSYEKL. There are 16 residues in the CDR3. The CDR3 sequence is CASSQEGRGVADTQYF.

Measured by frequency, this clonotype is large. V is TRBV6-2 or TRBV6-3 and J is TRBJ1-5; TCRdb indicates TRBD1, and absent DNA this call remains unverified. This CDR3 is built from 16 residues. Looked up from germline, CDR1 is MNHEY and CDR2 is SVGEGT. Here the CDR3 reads CASSYWTGGSNQPQHF.

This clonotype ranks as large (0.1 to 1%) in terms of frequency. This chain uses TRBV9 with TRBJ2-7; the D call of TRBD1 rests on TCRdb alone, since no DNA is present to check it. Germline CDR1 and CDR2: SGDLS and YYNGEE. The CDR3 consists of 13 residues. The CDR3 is CASSTQGGHEQYF.

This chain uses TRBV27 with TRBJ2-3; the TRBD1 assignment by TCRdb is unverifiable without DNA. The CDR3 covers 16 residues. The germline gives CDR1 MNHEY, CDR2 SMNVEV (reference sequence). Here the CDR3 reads CASSPRWGLSTDTQYF.

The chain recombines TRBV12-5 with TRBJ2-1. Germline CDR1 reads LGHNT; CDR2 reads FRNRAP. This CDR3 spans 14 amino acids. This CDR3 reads CASGNGAGYNEQFF.

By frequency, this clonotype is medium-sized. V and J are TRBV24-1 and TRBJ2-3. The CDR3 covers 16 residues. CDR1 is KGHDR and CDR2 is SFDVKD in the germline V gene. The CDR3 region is CATSVGRGLDTDTQYF.